The 21 T cell receptor beta chains given below trace back to one sample, sequenced in a study of T cell responses to AZD1222 COVID-19 vaccine. Sequencing was performed with immunoSEQ multiplex PCR; in TCRdb, only in-frame clones are kept and a portion is missing. The sample includes more than 150,000 clones, over 90% of them seen just once. Sequencing was performed on peripheral blood, taken 28 days after the second AZD1222 dose. The source is an adult who received the AZD1222 COVID-19 vaccine.

The CDR3 is CASSTDMPGANVLTF. CDR3 nucleotide sequence: TGTGCCAGTAGTACGGACATGCCTGGGGCCAACGTCCTGACTTTC. This chain uses TRBV19 with TRBJ2-6, with a weak D call TRBD1 (5 bases). Germline-derived CDR1 and CDR2 are LNHDA and SQIVND (reference sequence). The CDR3 has 15 residues. V shed 4 bases and J shed 2 bases, with 9 bases lying between them.

This chain connects TRBV28 to TRBJ2-7; D is ambiguous. Germline CDR1 MDHEN, CDR2 SYDVKM. The CDR3 extends over 11 amino acids. V was shortened by 5 bases and J by 4 bases, with 6 bases between the two germline ends. This CDR3 reads CASSLQYEQYF. CDR3 nucleotide sequence: TGTGCCAGCAGTCTACAATACGAGCAGTACTTC.

The rearrangement links TRBV28 to TRBJ1-6; tentative D call: TRBD1 (5 bases). Germline lookup yields CDR1 MDHEN and CDR2 SYDVKM. Trimming removed 7 bases from V and 9 bases from J, with 16 bases in between. The CDR3 runs 14 residues. DNA for the CDR3: TGTGCCAGCACTTCGGGGGGAACTTTTTCACCCCTCCACTTT. This sequence encodes CASTSGGTFSPLHF.

V is TRBV5-1 and J is TRBJ1-1; D ambiguous. Germline V gives CDR1 SGHRS, CDR2 YFSETQ. This CDR3 is 13 amino acids long. The V end was cut by 1 base, the J end by 3 bases, with 7 bases between. The CDR3 DNA reads TGCGCCAGCAGCTTGAATGGGGACACTGAAGCTTTCTTT. Amino acid sequence: CASSLNGDTEAFF.

The CDR3 region has the DNA TGTGCCAGCAGTGAAGACGTTCCGGCGCCCCAGCATTTT. Its protein is CASSEDVPAPQHF. The chain recombines TRBV2 with TRBJ1-5; the D is unclear. CDR1 and CDR2 from the germline V gene are SNHLY and FYNNEI. The CDR3 contains 13 residues. Trimming took 1 base from V and 9 from J, leaving 10 bases between them.

The chain links TRBV7-9 to TRBJ1-4; 7 bases line up with TRBD1. In germline, CDR1 is SEHNR, CDR2 FQNEAQ (reference sequence). The V gene end was trimmed by 6 bases and the J gene end by 2 bases; junction bases not matched to a gene: 3. The CDR3 length is 14 residues. CDR3 in DNA: TGTGCCAGCAGGGAGGGGGCTACTAATGAAAAACTGTTTTTT. It encodes CASREGATNEKLFF.

The rearrangement links TRBV6-5 to TRBJ2-7; 9 nucleotides match TRBD2. CDR1 is MNHEY, CDR2 SVGAGI, per germline. V gave up 7 bases and J gave up 5 bases; unmatched junction bases: 12. The CDR3 is 15 residues long. CDR3 bases: TGTGCCAGCATCCCTCCGCTAGCGGGAAATAACGAGCAGTACTTC. Its protein is CASIPPLAGNNEQYF.

The chain links TRBV3-1 (or the pseudogene TRBV3-2) to TRBJ2-5; the D is unclear. The CDR3 totals 16 residues. Germline V gene data show CDR1 as LGHDT and CDR2 as YNNKEL (reference sequence). Trimming pared 0 bases from V and 3 bases from J, leaving 14 bases between. DNA of the CDR3: TGTGCCAGCAGCCAAGAAAATTGGCAGAGTAAAGAGACCCAGTACTTC. This translates into CASSQENWQSKETQYF.

The chain employs TRBV5-1 and TRBJ2-1; a possible D gene is TRBD1 (5 bases). V lost 4 bases to trimming and J lost 7 bases, with 18 bases between them. Per the germline V gene, CDR1 is SGHRS and CDR2 is YFSETQ. There are 15 residues in the CDR3. CDR3 loop: CASSMGPNRINEQFF. CDR3 nucleotides: TGCGCCAGCAGCATGGGGCCCAATCGGATAAATGAGCAGTTCTTC.

This chain links TRBV2 with TRBJ2-7, with 9 bases fitting TRBD1. Germline values: CDR1 SNHLY, CDR2 FYNNEI. Unmatched junction bases numbered 10, after V lost 6 bases and J lost 7 bases. The CDR3 sequence is 14 residues long. The CDR3 nucleotides are TGTGCCAGCAGAACCGGGACAGGGAGTTTTGAGCAGTACTTC. Encoded protein: CASRTGTGSFEQYF.

The rearrangement links TRBV27 to TRBJ2-7, with a tentative D call TRBD2 (6 bases). In germline, CDR1 is MNHEY, CDR2 SMNVEV (reference sequence). The CDR3 totals 14 residues. The V end lost 7 bases, the J end lost 2 bases, and 15 bases lay between the germline ends. The CDR3: CASKPFSGTYEQYF. CDR3 bases: TGTGCCAGCAAACCCTTTAGCGGAACCTACGAGCAGTACTTC.

The genes are TRBV27 and TRBJ2-7; D perhaps matches TRBD1 (5 bases). With 6 bases removed from V and 1 base from J, the gap between germline ends came to 10 bases. The CDR3 runs 13 residues. Germline values: CDR1 MNHEY, CDR2 SMNVEV (reference sequence). The chain's CDR3 is CASSSQESYEQYF. The CDR3 region has the DNA TGTGCCAGCAGCTCACAGGAATCCTACGAGCAGTACTTC.

The chain recombines TRBV12-5 with TRBJ1-2, with D possibly being TRBD1 (6 bases). The ends were cut back, 7 bases at V and 3 bases at J, with 15 bases in the middle. This CDR3 comprises 14 residues. CDR1 is LGHNT, CDR2 FRNRAP, per germline. The CDR3, as DNA: TGTGCTAGTGCCCAAACAGGGATTCACTATGGCTACACCTTC. Translating gives CASAQTGIHYGYTF.

CDR3 sequence reads: CASRRGLSGTGELFF. The CDR3 DNA reads TGTGCCAGCAGACGTGGACTGTCGGGGACCGGGGAGCTGTTTTTT. The chain links TRBV7-2 to TRBJ2-2, with a weak D call TRBD2 (5 bases). The germline V gene encodes CDR1 SGHTA and CDR2 FQGNSA. This CDR3 contains 15 residues. Trimming stripped 6 bases from V and 5 bases from J, with 16 bases between.

The chain joins TRBV7-9 to TRBJ2-1; D unclear. This CDR3 has 12 amino acids. Trimming took off 2 bases at V and 9 bases at J, with 8 bases between the two ends. Germline CDR1 SEHNR, CDR2 FQNEAQ (reference sequence). The CDR3 DNA reads as TGTGCCAGCAGCTTATCAGTGGCTGAGCAGTTCTTC. Translation gives CASSLSVAEQFF.

The chain links TRBV6-5 to TRBJ1-2; D remains unclear. V shed 4 bases and J shed 8 bases, with 8 bases lying between them. The CDR3 totals 11 residues. Germline values: CDR1 MNHEY, CDR2 SVGAGI. CDR3 protein: CASSSSLGYTF. The CDR3 nucleotides read TGTGCCAGCAGTTCCAGCCTGGGCTACACCTTC.

This clone has just one count. The CDR3 spells CASSPSSANTGELFF. The CDR3 DNA is TGTGCCAGCAGCCCTTCATCTGCGAACACCGGGGAGCTGTTTTTT. The chain employs TRBV9 and TRBJ2-2; D remains unclear. With 4 bases removed from V and 0 bases from J, the gap between germline ends came to 10 bases. The CDR3 is made up of 15 amino acids. Germline CDR1 SGDLS, CDR2 YYNGEE.

The rearrangement links TRBV30 to TRBJ1-3; D is possibly TRBD1 (5 bases). V gave up 5 bases and J gave up 4 bases, with 12 bases separating them. The CDR3 spans 13 residues. The germline V gene has CDR1 GTSNPN and CDR2 SVGIG (reference sequence). CDR3 sequence: CAWERGGGNTIYF. The CDR3 region has the DNA TGTGCCTGGGAGAGGGGAGGCGGAAACACCATATATTTT.

The genes are TRBV10-2 and TRBJ2-1; tentative D call: TRBD1 (5 bases). CDR1 is WSHSY and CDR2 is SAAADI in the germline V gene. Trimming removed 7 bases at V and 4 bases at J, with 14 bases between. The CDR3 is made up of 14 amino acids. As DNA, the CDR3 is TGCGCCAGCACGGGCGGCAGGGTGTACAATGAGCAGTTCTTC. Its protein product is CASTGGRVYNEQFF.

This chain joins TRBV27 and TRBJ1-3; D call uncertain. Germline V gene data show CDR1 as MNHEY and CDR2 as SMNVEV (reference sequence). This CDR3 has 13 amino acids. The germline V and J ends were trimmed by 6 bases and 4 bases, with 10 bases remaining between them. Written as DNA, the CDR3 is TGTGCCAGCAGCGGGATGGACGGAAACACCATATATTTT. Translated, it gives CASSGMDGNTIYF.

This clone was observed once. The V call is TRBV6-1, the J call TRBJ1-1; D remains unclear. The V and J ends lost 3 bases and 1 base respectively, with 6 bases between them. CDR1 and CDR2 from the germline V gene are MNHNS and SASEGT. The CDR3 length is 13 residues. This CDR3 reads CASSEPENTEAFF. CDR3 nucleotide sequence: TGTGCCAGCAGTGAGCCAGAGAACACTGAAGCTTTCTTT.